This T cell receptor beta chain was sequenced for a study of monozygotic twins with cystic fibrosis. Study background: Approximately 2.8 micrograms of fragmented DNA underwent roughly 16 PCR cycles for library preparation.

To note about this clone: What it recognizes is unknown.

Assay used: immunoSEQ multiplex PCR; TCRdb lists only in-frame clones, some missing. The sample shows fewer than 30,000 clones, just under 85% of them seen only once. This CDR3 has 13 amino acids. Germline lookup yields CDR1 WSHSY and CDR2 SAAADI. V gave up 6 bases and J gave up 1 base, with 9 bases separating them. General study results and limits: The repertoire was suggested to be naive-dominated, clonality median approximately 0.0093. J usage was most co-twin-similar in 8 of 16 pairs, V in 13.

This chain joins TRBV10-2 and TRBJ1-1; the D is unclear. The sequencing input was blood. The clonotype originates from a girl aged 2 to 10 with cystic fibrosis. In DNA, the CDR3 is TGCGCCAGCAGACAGACCGGGAACACTGAAGCTTTCTTT. Translating gives CASRQTGNTEAFF.